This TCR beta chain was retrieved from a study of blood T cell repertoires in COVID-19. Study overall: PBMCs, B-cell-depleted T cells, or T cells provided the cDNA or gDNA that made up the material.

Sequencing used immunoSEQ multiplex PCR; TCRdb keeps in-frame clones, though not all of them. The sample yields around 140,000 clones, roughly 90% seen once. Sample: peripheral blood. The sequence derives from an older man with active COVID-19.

The CDR3 is CASSSGRDRPITEAFF. In nucleotides, the CDR3 is TGTGCCAGTAGCTCAGGCCGGGACAGACCGATCACTGAAGCTTTCTTT. The V gene is TRBV19, the J gene TRBJ1-1; 7 positions match TRBD1. The CDR3 loop spans 16 amino acids. In germline, CDR1 is LNHDA, CDR2 SQIVND (reference sequence). The trim removed 6 bases at V and 4 bases at J, leaving 14 bases unmatched.